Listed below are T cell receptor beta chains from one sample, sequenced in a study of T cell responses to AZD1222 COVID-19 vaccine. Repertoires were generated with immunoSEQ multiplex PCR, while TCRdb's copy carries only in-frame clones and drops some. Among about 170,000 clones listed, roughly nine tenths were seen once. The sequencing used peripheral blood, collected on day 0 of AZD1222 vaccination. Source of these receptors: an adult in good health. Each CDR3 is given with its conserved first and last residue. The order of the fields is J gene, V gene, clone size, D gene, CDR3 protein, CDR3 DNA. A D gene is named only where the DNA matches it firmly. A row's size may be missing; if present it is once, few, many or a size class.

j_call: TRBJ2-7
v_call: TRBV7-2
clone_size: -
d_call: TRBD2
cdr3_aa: CASSPTRAGGLYEQYF
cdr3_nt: TGTGCCAGCAGCCCCACGCGAGCGGGGGGGCTTTACGAGCAGTACTTC

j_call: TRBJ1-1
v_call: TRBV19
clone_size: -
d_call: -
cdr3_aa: CASSIGREVGTEAFF
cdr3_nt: TGTGCCAGTAGTATAGGGAGGGAGGTTGGCACTGAAGCTTTCTTT

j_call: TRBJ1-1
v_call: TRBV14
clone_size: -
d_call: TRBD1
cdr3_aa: CASSLGQEAFF
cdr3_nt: TGTGCCAGCAGCCTGGGACAGGAAGCTTTCTTT

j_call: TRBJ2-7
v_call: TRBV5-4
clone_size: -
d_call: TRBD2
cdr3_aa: CASSGGPGGTSYEQYF
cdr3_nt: TGTGCCAGCAGCGGGGGCCCGGGGGGGACCTCCTACGAGCAGTACTTC

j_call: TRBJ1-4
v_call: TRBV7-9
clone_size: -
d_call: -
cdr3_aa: CASSFSRVNEKLFF
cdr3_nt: TGTGCCAGCAGCTTTAGCCGAGTAAATGAAAAACTGTTTTTT

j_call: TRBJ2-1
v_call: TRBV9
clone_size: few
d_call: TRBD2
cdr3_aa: CASSDGTSGVPGEQFF
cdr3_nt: TGTGCCAGCAGCGACGGGACTAGCGGGGTCCCGGGGGAGCAGTTCTTC

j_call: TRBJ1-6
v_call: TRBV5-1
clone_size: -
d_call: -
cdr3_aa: CASSAGPNRDSPLHF
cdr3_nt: TGCGCCAGCAGCGCCGGACCGAATCGAGATTCACCCCTCCACTTT

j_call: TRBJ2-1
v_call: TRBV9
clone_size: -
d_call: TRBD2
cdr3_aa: CASSRRPGGGGSNEQFF
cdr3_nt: TGTGCCAGCAGCCGTCGCCCGGGCGGGGGGGGCTCGAATGAGCAGTTCTTC

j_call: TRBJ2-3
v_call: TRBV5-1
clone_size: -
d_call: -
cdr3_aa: CASSLARGYTQYF
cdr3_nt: TGCGCCAGCAGCTTGGCTCGGGGGTATACGCAGTATTTT

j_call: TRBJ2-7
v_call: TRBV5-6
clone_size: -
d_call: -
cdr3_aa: CASSLAAGGPYEQYF
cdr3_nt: TGTGCCAGCAGCTTGGCAGCAGGTGGGCCCTACGAGCAGTACTTC

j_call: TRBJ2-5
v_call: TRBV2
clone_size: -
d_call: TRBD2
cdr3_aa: CASSERRGGLETQYF
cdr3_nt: TGTGCCAGCAGTGAACGGCGGGGGGGATTGGAGACCCAGTACTTC

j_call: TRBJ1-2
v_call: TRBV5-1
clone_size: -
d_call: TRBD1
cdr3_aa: CASGSGGNYGYTF
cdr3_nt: TGCGCCAGCGGATCAGGGGGGAACTATGGCTACACCTTC

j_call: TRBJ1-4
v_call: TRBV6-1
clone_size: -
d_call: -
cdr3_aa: CASSERGGLDEKLFF
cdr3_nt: TGTGCCAGCAGTGAACGCGGGGGCCTTGATGAAAAACTGTTTTTT

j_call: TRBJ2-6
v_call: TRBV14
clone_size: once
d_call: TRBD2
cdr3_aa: CASSQEFFRSGTSRVSGANVLTF
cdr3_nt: TGTGCCAGCAGCCAAGAATTTTTTAGGTCAGGGACTAGCAGGGTCTCTGGGGCCAACGTCCTGACTTTC

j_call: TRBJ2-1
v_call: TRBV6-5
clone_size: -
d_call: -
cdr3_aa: CASSLTGDEQFF
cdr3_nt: TGTGCCAGCAGTTTGACGGGCGATGAGCAGTTCTTC

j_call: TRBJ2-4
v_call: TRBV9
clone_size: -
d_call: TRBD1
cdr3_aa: CASSATPGGGKNIQYF
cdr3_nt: TGTGCCAGCAGCGCAACTCCAGGGGGCGGGAAAAACATTCAGTACTTC

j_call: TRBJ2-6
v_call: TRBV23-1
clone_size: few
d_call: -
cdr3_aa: CASTIMWFSGANVLTF
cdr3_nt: TGCGCCAGCACAATTATGTGGTTCTCTGGGGCCAACGTCCTGACTTTC

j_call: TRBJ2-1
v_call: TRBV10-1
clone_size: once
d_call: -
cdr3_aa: CASSDTGILSYNEQFF
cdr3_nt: TGCGCCAGCAGTGACACCGGAATCCTCTCCTACAATGAGCAGTTCTTC

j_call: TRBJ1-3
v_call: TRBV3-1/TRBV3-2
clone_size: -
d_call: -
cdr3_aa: CASSHGQASGNTIYF
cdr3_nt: TGTGCCAGCAGCCACGGACAAGCCTCTGGAAACACCATATATTTT

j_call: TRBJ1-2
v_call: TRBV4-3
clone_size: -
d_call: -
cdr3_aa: CASSHRERVAGGYTF
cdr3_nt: TGCGCCAGCAGCCACAGGGAAAGGGTTGCGGGTGGCTACACCTTC

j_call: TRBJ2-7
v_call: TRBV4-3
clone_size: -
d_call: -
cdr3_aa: CASSQYRWTTTYEQYF
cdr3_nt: TGCGCCAGCAGCCAATATCGATGGACTACAACCTACGAGCAGTACTTC

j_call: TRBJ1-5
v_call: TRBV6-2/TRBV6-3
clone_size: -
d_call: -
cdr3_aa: CASSYPGTTPQPQHF
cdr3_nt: TGTGCCAGCAGTTACCCGGGGACCACCCCGCAGCCCCAGCATTTT

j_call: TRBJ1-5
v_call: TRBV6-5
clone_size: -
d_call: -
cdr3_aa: CASSYGAQRGPQHF
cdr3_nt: TGTGCCAGCAGTTACGGAGCGCAGAGGGGGCCCCAGCATTTT

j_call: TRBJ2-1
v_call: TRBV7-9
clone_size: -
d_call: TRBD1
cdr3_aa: CASSLEGQDQREQFF
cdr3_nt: TGTGCCAGCAGCTTAGAGGGACAGGATCAAAGAGAGCAGTTCTTC

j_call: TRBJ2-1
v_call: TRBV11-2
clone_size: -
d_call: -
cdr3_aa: CASSLVGAYNEQFF
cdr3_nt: TGTGCCAGCAGCTTAGTTGGAGCCTACAATGAGCAGTTCTTC

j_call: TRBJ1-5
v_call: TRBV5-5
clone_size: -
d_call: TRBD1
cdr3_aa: CASSAGQGINQPQHF
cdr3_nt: TGTGCCAGCAGCGCAGGACAGGGAATAAATCAGCCCCAGCATTTT